Listed below are T cell receptor beta chains from one sample, sequenced in a study of blood T cells in healthy people across ages. TCRdb fed the 5' RACE reads into MiXCR, producing one record per CDR3 protein. The sample holds approximately 800,000 distinct CDR3 sequences; 46% are singletons and the top ten take approximately 18%. Source material: blood. The source is an elderly man in good health. Both conserved end residues are part of each CDR3.

V,length,CDR3
TRBV20-1,14,CSAPRGQAQETQYF
TRBV5-1,12,CASKASGHEQYF
TRBV19,15,CASSTGEGTSQPQHF
TRBV7-2,15,CASSLVVQGYTEAFF
TRBV29-1,12,CSVRGYSYEQYF
TRBV25-1,15,CASKRESPVGETQYF
TRBV20-1,13,CSALPGDQETQYF
TRBV5-6,14,CASHGGAGTGELFF
TRBV3-1,16,CASSRAGVLASDEQYF
TRBV15,15,CATSQSGTGTYEQYF
TRBV29-1,16,CSVDNPNRTVYNEQFF
TRBV12-3/TRBV12-4,14,CASKNRGTYNEQYF
TRBV27,17,CASTNTWDSHHGETQYF
TRBV7-3,14,CASSLSGRYNEQFF
TRBV5-1,13,CASSLAEFGELFF
TRBV7-3,16,CASSLRSSGLYNEQFF
TRBV12-3/TRBV12-4,14,CASNLAGQRVTQYF
TRBV20-1,12,CSARVQYNEQFF
TRBV2,15,CASSDSGRTHYEQYF
TRBV11-1,16,CASSRTTEAQGYEQYF
TRBV4-3,15,CASSQSASGKREQYF
TRBV10-3,13,CATLADQKDTQYF
TRBV28,12,CASRPGQPYEHF
TRBV6-1,15,CASVRLAGSYNEQFF
TRBV9,16,CASTPGDRVFSNEQFF
TRBV6-1,12,CASSKTSYEQYF
TRBV6-2/TRBV6-3,13,CASNDLGEGGQFF